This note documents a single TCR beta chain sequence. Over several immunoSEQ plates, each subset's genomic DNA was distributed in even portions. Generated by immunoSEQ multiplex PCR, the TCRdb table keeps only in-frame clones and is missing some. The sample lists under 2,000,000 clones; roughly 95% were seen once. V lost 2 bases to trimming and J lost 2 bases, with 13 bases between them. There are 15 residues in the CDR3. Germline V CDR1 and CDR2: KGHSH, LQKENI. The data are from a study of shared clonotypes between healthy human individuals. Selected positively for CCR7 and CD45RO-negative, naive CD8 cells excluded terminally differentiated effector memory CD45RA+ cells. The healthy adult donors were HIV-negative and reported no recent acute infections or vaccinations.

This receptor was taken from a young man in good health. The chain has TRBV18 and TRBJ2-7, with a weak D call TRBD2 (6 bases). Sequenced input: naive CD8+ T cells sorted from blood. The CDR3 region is CASSPDPWGAYEQYF. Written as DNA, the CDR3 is TGTGCCAGCTCACCAGACCCATGGGGGGCCTACGAGCAGTACTTC.